This passage covers 2 T cell receptor beta chains from one sample sequenced in a study of beta chain features in type 1 diabetes. No cognate antigen is known for these TCRs. Overall study results and limits: The study found moderately but significantly shorter TCRB CDR3s in all four CD4+ subsets of Type 1 diabetes patients.

TCRB transcripts that were expressed got sequenced, as all of the isolated RNA had been reverse transcribed. Libraries were prepared by immunoSEQ multiplex PCR; TCRdb keeps only in-frame clonotypes and omits some of them. The sample has roughly 340,000 clones; roughly 13% are singletons. The specimen sequenced was naive CD4+ T cells from blood. These TCRs come from a young woman with type 1 diabetes.

V gene TRBV6-6 combines with J gene TRBJ2-1, with TRBD2 identical over 11 bases. The CDR3 consists of 14 residues. Germline CDR1 and CDR2: MNHNY and SVGAGI (reference sequence). Germline trimming cut 7 bases from V and 5 bases from J; bases unmatched to any gene: 4. The CDR3 reads CASTETSGNNEQFF. As DNA, the CDR3 is TGTGCCAGCACCGAGACTAGCGGGAACAATGAGCAGTTCTTC.

The chain combines TRBV7-2 with TRBJ2-7; tentative D call: TRBD2 (5 bases). Trimming shortened V by 1 base and J by 2 bases, and 12 bases separated the two germline ends. CDR1 and CDR2 (germline): SGHTA, FQGNSA. The CDR3 is 15 amino acids. This CDR3 reads CASSLERLWAYEQYF. The CDR3 DNA reads as TGTGCCAGCAGCTTAGAGCGGCTGTGGGCCTACGAGCAGTACTTC.